The entry below describes one T cell receptor beta chain. Its antigen is not identified. This sample is drawn from a study of T cells in Graves' hyperthyroidism and ophthalmopathy. Study-wide findings and caveats: Blood shared most expanded thyroid clonotypes above 0.001.

Hyperthyroidism had been newly diagnosed in patients aged 18 to 65, and its duration was under 2 months. Diagnoses were established using clinical symptoms, serum thyroxine and TRAb, thyroid ultrasound and orbital computed tomography. The CDR3 runs to 22 residues. TCR beta CDR3 sequences were amplified from RNA transcripts. The TCR CDR3 first-round RT-PCR relied on the HTBI primer set. TCRdb reprocessed the multiplex PCR reads with MiXCR, giving one entry per CDR3 protein. Of more than 300,000 distinct CDR3 sequences listed, roughly a sixth are singletons. The receptor was isolated from a woman in her twenties or thirties with Graves' hyperthyroidism that later progressed to Graves' ophthalmopathy. Sequenced material: blood. The J gene is TRBJ1-1, the V gene TRBV12-1; TRBD1 is taken as the D call from the table, unchecked against the DNA. TRBV12-1 represents a pseudogene. Written as DNA, the CDR3 is TGTGCCAGCAGCTACGGAAACAGGGGGCCGGCTATGAACACTGAGGTGGGGCACAGGTCTTTCTTT. Translation: CASSYGNRGPAMNTEVGHRSFF.